This T cell receptor (beta chain) is from a study of T cell repertoires in cytomegalovirus infection. Background on the study: Both a matching HLA type and CMV infection were indicated by public TCR beta signatures. Study findings and constraints: HLA-C-restricted CMV-specific TCR beta clonotypes prevailed in the ex vivo response.

MiXCR, applied by TCRdb to the reads, yields one record per CDR3 protein. Of 45,000 to 65,000 distinct CDR3 sequences in the sample, around a fifth were seen once. Trimming stripped 2 bases from V and 3 bases from J, with 16 bases between. Germline lookup yields CDR1 MGHDK and CDR2 SYGVNS. This CDR3 is built from 16 residues. This clonotype was seen more than once but under ten times. Its specificity is unknown. The sequence came from a human donor in good health (CMV status not recorded). Some clones in this sample may be carry-over from other donors' samples. The genes are TRBV25-1 and TRBJ1-2; D is possibly TRBD1 (6 bases). This material consisted of CD8+ T cells from cultured PBMCs, taken from culture after CMV antigen stimulation. The CDR3 protein is CASSEDPEGGDYGYTF. CDR3 bases: TGTGCCAGCAGTGAAGACCCTGAGGGGGGCGACTATGGCTACACCTTC.